The 2 T cell receptor beta chains below come from one sample, sequenced in a study of immune cell composition in non-small cell lung cancer (TCRdb year 2017). Library preparation employed the immunoSEQ multiplex PCR assay. TCRdb holds this immuneACCESS table with in-frame rearrangements only. Some clones are missing; in checked studies, unresolved V genes explain under half, and the rest has no known cause. In this sample the table shows nearly 7,000 clones, around four fifths of which occur a single time. The ten largest make up 12% of the sample. Normal lung samples came from the same patient and were non-adjacent lung tissue collected as far from the tumour as possible, with a minimum distance of 3 cm. The sequencing input was non-adjacent lung tissue. The receptors come from a human donor with non-small cell lung cancer.

V and J are TRBV7-8 and TRBJ1-2, with D perhaps TRBD1 (6 bases). Germline lookup yields CDR1 SGHVS and CDR2 FQNEAQ. The V end lost 1 base, the J end lost 0 bases, and 9 bases lay between the germline ends. The CDR3 loop spans 15 amino acids. The CDR3 bases are TGTGCCAGCAGCTTAGTGCGACAGGCTAACTATGGCTACACCTTC. It translates to CASSLVRQANYGYTF.

The chain is built from TRBV10-3 and TRBJ2-7; tentatively, D is TRBD2 (7 bases). CDR3 length: 14 amino acids. The germline CDR1 and CDR2 sequences are ENHRY and SYGVKD. V was trimmed by 7 bases and J by 4 bases, leaving 17 bases between them. DNA for the CDR3: TGTGCCATCACCGAGGGGGGGCCAGAATACGAGCAGTACTTC. Protein sequence: CAITEGGPEYEQYF.